Each of the 2 T cell receptor beta chains below was sequenced from the same sample in a study of blood T cell repertoires in COVID-19. The table came from immunoSEQ multiplex PCR; TCRdb's copy has only in-frame clones and leaves some out. Of roughly 230,000 clones detected, around 80% appear once; the ten largest clones hold roughly 8.7%. Sequencing input: peripheral blood. The source is a man in his forties with active or convalescent COVID-19.

This clone was recorded only once. The rearrangement joins TRBV24-1 to TRBJ2-3, with D possibly being TRBD2 (6 bases). The CDR3 covers 15 residues. V gave up 0 bases and J gave up 4 bases, with 10 bases separating them. Germline loops: CDR1 KGHDR, CDR2 SFDVKD. For the CDR3, the DNA is TGTGCCACCAGTGATTTGCGGACGGGGGCAGATACGCAGTATTTT. Translating gives CATSDLRTGADTQYF.

This chain links TRBV5-5 with TRBJ2-7; no reliable D call. The CDR3 totals 16 residues. V shed 3 bases and J shed 4 bases, with 20 bases lying between them. The germline V gene encodes CDR1 SGHKS and CDR2 YYEKEE (reference sequence). The CDR3 bases are TGTGCCAGCAGCTGGAGTCGGAACCCCTCGGTTTACGAGCAGTACTTC. Residues: CASSWSRNPSVYEQYF.